The 13 T cell receptor beta chains below all came from one sample that was sequenced in a study of blood T cell repertoires in COVID-19. This table comes from immunoSEQ multiplex PCR, and its TCRdb copy is limited to in-frame clones, with some not included. The profile covers about 380,000 clones, with 81% appearing a single time and 1.1% taken by the ten largest. The sequencing input was peripheral blood. These TCRs come from a human donor with acute or convalescent COVID-19. The donor label of this sample is uncertain.

The V gene is TRBV14, the J gene TRBJ1-4; D gene ambiguous. This CDR3 is 15 amino acids long. CDR1 is SGHDN, CDR2 FVKESK, per germline. The ends were cut back, 2 bases at V and 0 bases at J, with 7 bases in the middle. The CDR3 sequence is CASSQNTATNEKLFF. In nucleotides, the CDR3 is TGTGCCAGCAGCCAAAATACGGCAACTAATGAAAAACTGTTTTTT.

This clone was found a few times. V gene TRBV5-4 combines with J gene TRBJ1-2; 8 bases agree with TRBD1. Per the germline V gene, CDR1 is SGHNT and CDR2 is YYREEE (reference sequence). CDR3 length: 14 amino acids. The V gene end was trimmed by 1 base and the J gene end by 6 bases; junction bases not matched to a gene: 5. CDR3 sequence reads: CASSLTGGSDGYTF. CDR3 coding DNA: TGTGCCAGCAGCTTGACAGGGGGATCGGATGGCTACACCTTC. The whole variable domain, remainder taken from reference TRBV5-4 and TRBJ1-2, is ETGVTQSPTHLIKTRGQQVTLRCSSQSGHNTVSWYQQALGQGPQFIFQYYREEENGRGNFPPRFSGLQFPNYSSELNVNALELDDSALYLCASSLTGGSDGYTFGSGTRLTVV.

The chain employs TRBV28 and TRBJ1-2; 7 nucleotides match TRBD1. The trim removed 10 bases at V and 2 bases at J, leaving 10 bases unmatched. Germline CDR1 MDHEN, CDR2 SYDVKM. The CDR3 has 14 amino acids. The CDR3 sequence: CATLGQFENYGYTF. In nucleotides, the CDR3 is TGTGCCACCTTGGGACAGTTTGAAAACTATGGCTACACCTTC.

CDR3 DNA sequence: TGCAGTGCAGGGGGGGTGGATACGCAGTATTTT. It specifies CSAGGVDTQYF. The chain recombines TRBV20-1 with TRBJ2-3, with D tentatively TRBD2 (7 bases). This CDR3 spans 11 amino acids. Germline values: CDR1 DFQATT, CDR2 SNEGSKA (reference sequence). Between the trimmed V and J ends, which lost 6 bases and 6 bases, there was a span of 10 bases.

This clone was recorded only once. The CDR3 nucleotides read TGTGCCAGTAAAGGACAGACCTACGAGCAGTACTTC. This gives the protein CASKGQTYEQYF. V usage is TRBV11-2 and J usage is TRBJ2-7; D is perhaps TRBD1 (6 bases). Trimming shortened V by 9 bases and J by 2 bases, and 11 bases separated the two germline ends. The CDR3 covers 12 residues. The V gene's germline CDR1 is SGHAT and CDR2 FQNNGV.

The rearrangement joins TRBV4-1 to TRBJ2-1; no definite D call. Per germline, CDR1 MGHRA and CDR2 YSYEKL. This CDR3 is 16 amino acids long. The ends were cut back, 2 bases at V and 3 bases at J, with 14 bases in the middle. CDR3 loop: CASSQQALLGYNEQFF. In nucleotides, the CDR3 is TGCGCCAGCAGCCAACAGGCCTTGCTCGGCTACAATGAGCAGTTCTTC.

This clone was seen ten or more times. The J gene is TRBJ1-3, the V gene TRBV2; TRBD1 aligns across 8 bases. The CDR3 runs to 18 residues. The V gene end was trimmed by 5 bases and the J gene end by 2 bases; junction bases not matched to a gene: 14. Germline assignment: CDR1 SNHLY and CDR2 FYNNEI. This CDR3 reads CASSLGRQGAQPGNTIYF. CDR3 sequence (DNA): TGTGCCAGCAGTCTAGGCCGCCAGGGGGCGCAGCCTGGAAACACCATATATTTT.

The V gene is TRBV6-5, the J gene TRBJ2-7, with D perhaps matching TRBD1 (9 bases). The CDR3 totals 14 residues. CDR1 and CDR2 (germline): MNHEY, SVGAGI. Trimming stripped 5 bases from V and 6 bases from J, with 17 bases between. The CDR3: CASSIGQGTSEQYF. The CDR3 nucleotides are TGTGCCAGCAGTATCGGACAGGGGACTAGCGAGCAGTACTTC.

The CDR3 coding sequence is TGTGCCAGCAGCCCATCCGGGACAGGGATGGACGAGCAGTACTTC. Translating it yields CASSPSGTGMDEQYF. The genes are TRBV4-2 and TRBJ2-7; 9 bases align to TRBD1. The CDR3 consists of 15 residues. CDR1 LGHNA and CDR2 YNFKEQ come from the germline V gene. Trimming cost V 4 bases and J 5 bases; bases outside gene matches: 9.

This rearrangement joins TRBV5-8 to TRBJ2-3; 11 bases match TRBD2. Trimming took 4 bases from V and 9 from J; bases not matched to a gene: 13. The CDR3 loop spans 16 amino acids. Germline assignment: CDR1 SGHTS and CDR2 YDEGEE. As DNA, the CDR3 is TGTGCCAGCAGCCCGGAGACTAGCGGGGTCGGGATGACGCAGTATTTT. This gives the protein CASSPETSGVGMTQYF. The full variable domain, in which reference TRBV5-8 and TRBJ2-3 provide the parts outside the CDR3, is EAGVTQSPTHLIKTRGQQATLRCSPISGHTSVYWYQQALGLGLQFLLWYDEGEERNRGNFPPRFSGRQFPNYSSELNVNALELEDSALYLCASSPETSGVGMTQYFGPGTRLTVL.

V and J are TRBV2 and TRBJ1-1, with TRBD1 identical over 8 bases. V shed 7 bases and J 1 base; nucleotides not matched to a gene: 8. The CDR3 consists of 15 residues. CDR1 and CDR2 (germline): SNHLY, FYNNEI. The CDR3, as DNA: TGTGCCAGCAAAGACAGGGGCGCCCAGAACACTGAAGCTTTCTTT. This gives the protein CASKDRGAQNTEAFF.

The rearrangement joins TRBV6-5 to TRBJ1-1, with 7 nucleotides matching TRBD1. Germline loops: CDR1 MNHEY, CDR2 SVGAGI. The CDR3 has 15 amino acids. The V segment lost 6 bases and the J segment 0 bases; nucleotides outside the gene matches: 7. In DNA, the CDR3 is TGTGCCAGCAGCTCCGCGGGACAGATGAACACTGAAGCTTTCTTT. Its translation: CASSSAGQMNTEAFF.

This chain joins TRBV5-1 and TRBJ1-1; TRBD1 might be the D (5 bases). The CDR3 sequence is 17 residues long. CDR1 is SGHRS and CDR2 is YFSETQ in the germline V gene. Trimming shortened V by 3 bases and J by 4 bases, and 22 bases separated the two germline ends. CDR3 region: CASSYRQGVGLFTEAFF. For the CDR3, the DNA is TGCGCCAGCAGCTACCGCCAGGGTGTGGGTTTATTCACTGAAGCTTTCTTT. The whole variable domain, remainder taken from reference TRBV5-1 and TRBJ1-1, is KAGVTQTPRYLIKTRGQQVTLSCSPISGHRSVSWYQQTPGQGLQFLFEYFSETQRNKGNFPGRFSGRQFSNSRSEMNVSTLELGDSALYLCASSYRQGVGLFTEAFFGQGTRLTVV.